This T cell receptor (beta chain) came from a study of molecular identifiers for immune sequencing clone quantification. Overall study results and limits: Barcode sharing among identical TCR molecules could make large clones appear smaller.

V lost 8 bases and J lost 0, with 17 bases in between. The CDR3 runs to 15 residues. From germline, CDR1 is SGHTA and CDR2 FQGTGA. One entry per CDR3 protein results from TCRdb running MiXCR on the PCR reads. The profile shows around 460,000 distinct CDR3 sequences, roughly 25% of them singletons. This clonotype was detected once. What it binds is not known. The TCR comes from a human donor in good health. Some libraries in this study had Jurkat cell RNA spiked in. The sequenced sample was naive CD8+ T cells from blood, with Jurkat cell RNA spiked in. Subset specified: FACS-sorted CD8+CD4-CCR7+CD45RA+ naive T cells. V gene TRBV7-3 combines with J gene TRBJ2-7, with a weak D call TRBD2 (6 bases). CDR3 sequence: CASGSSGFLSYEQYF. CDR3 DNA: TGTGCCAGCGGTTCGAGCGGGTTCCTCTCCTACGAGCAGTACTTC.